The 17 T cell receptor beta chains listed next were all sequenced from one sample in a study of blood T cell repertoires in COVID-19. Generated by immunoSEQ multiplex PCR, the TCRdb table keeps only in-frame clones and is missing some. The sample yields approximately 350,000 clones, 89% seen once. Sequenced: peripheral blood. These TCRs come from a man between 40 and 49 years old with acute or convalescent COVID-19.

The chain carries TRBV3-1 (or the pseudogene TRBV3-2) and TRBJ1-3; D not resolved. The CDR3 has 14 amino acids. Trimming took 1 base from V and 0 from J, leaving 4 bases between them. Germline-derived CDR1 and CDR2 are LGHDT and YNNKEL (reference sequence). CDR3 DNA sequence: TGTGCCAGCAGCCAAGCTATCTCTGGAAACACCATATATTTT. It codes for CASSQAISGNTIYF.

The rearrangement links TRBV7-3 to TRBJ2-1, with TRBD2 matching 10 bases. In germline, CDR1 is SGHTA, CDR2 FQGTGA. Losses at the gene ends were 10 bases for V and 10 bases for J; bases not matched to a gene: 10. The CDR3 sequence is 13 residues long. The CDR3 is CATSPGLAAEQFF. CDR3 coding DNA: TGTGCCACAAGCCCCGGACTAGCGGCAGAGCAGTTCTTC.

CDR3 in DNA: TGTGCCAGCAGCGTCGGTAGTAGGAACACCGGGGAGCTGTTTTTT. Its translation: CASSVGSRNTGELFF. The gene calls are TRBV9 and TRBJ2-2; D is unresolved. V was shortened by 2 bases and J by 1 base, with 9 bases between the two germline ends. This CDR3 comprises 15 residues. Germline CDR1 is SGDLS and CDR2 is YYNGEE.

The J gene is TRBJ1-2, the V gene TRBV9; perhaps TRBD1 as D (6 bases). V was trimmed by 4 bases and J by 0 bases, leaving 25 bases between them. This CDR3 has 19 amino acids. Germline V gives CDR1 SGDLS, CDR2 YYNGEE. CDR3 sequence (DNA): TGTGCCAGCAGCCCGACGAGCCGGACAGTTTGGAATGCTAACTATGGCTACACCTTC. Its translation is CASSPTSRTVWNANYGYTF. Full variable domain (remainder filled in from reference TRBV9 and TRBJ1-2): DSGVTQTPKHLITATGQRVTLRCSPRSGDLSVYWYQQSLDQGLQFLIQYYNGEERAKGNILERFSAQQFPDLHSELNLSSLELGDSALYFCASSPTSRTVWNANYGYTFGSGTRLTVV.

This chain joins TRBV28 and TRBJ2-5, with TRBD2 as a possible D gene (6 bases). Trimming left V 6 bases short and J 8 bases short, with 13 bases between. The CDR3 contains 12 residues. The germline V gene has CDR1 MDHEN and CDR2 SYDVKM. This CDR3 reads CASSWGLTTQYF. CDR3 DNA sequence: TGTGCCAGCAGCTGGGGACTGACAACCCAGTACTTC.

The chain carries TRBV5-6 and TRBJ2-7; possible D gene TRBD1, 6 bases. The CDR3 length is 13 residues. Germline V gene lookup returns CDR1 SGHDT and CDR2 YYEEEE. The germline V and J ends were trimmed by 2 bases and 5 bases, with 11 bases remaining between them. This chain's CDR3 is CASSFGRGDEQYF. As DNA, the CDR3 is TGTGCCAGCAGCTTCGGCAGGGGCGACGAGCAGTACTTC.

The gene calls are TRBV29-1 and TRBJ1-3, with D unresolved. V was trimmed by 4 bases and J by 0 bases, leaving 7 bases between them. CDR1 is SQVTM, CDR2 ANQGSEA, per germline. The CDR3 spans 13 residues. This chain's CDR3 is CSVGASSGNTIYF. CDR3 sequence (DNA): TGCAGCGTTGGGGCCAGCTCTGGAAACACCATATATTTT.

V usage is TRBV19 and J usage is TRBJ2-3; 14 nucleotides agree with TRBD2. The CDR3 extends over 16 amino acids. Unmatched junction bases numbered 7, after V lost 3 bases and J lost 8 bases. CDR1 is LNHDA, CDR2 SQIVND, per germline (reference sequence). The chain's CDR3 is CASSIGLAGGQGTQYF. The CDR3, as DNA: TGTGCCAGTAGTATTGGACTAGCGGGGGGCCAAGGTACGCAGTATTTT.

The rearrangement uses TRBV5-1 and TRBJ2-3, with no clear D. There are 14 residues in the CDR3. Germline assignment: CDR1 SGHRS and CDR2 YFSETQ. V lost 0 bases and J lost 2, with 7 bases in between. The DNA of the CDR3 is TGCGCCAGCAGCTTGGTAACCTACACAGATACGCAGTATTTT. Translating gives CASSLVTYTDTQYF. The complete variable domain, with remaining parts taken from reference TRBV5-1 and TRBJ2-3, reads KAGVTQTPRYLIKTRGQQVTLSCSPISGHRSVSWYQQTPGQGLQFLFEYFSETQRNKGNFPGRFSGRQFSNSRSEMNVSTLELGDSALYLCASSLVTYTDTQYFGPGTRLTVL.

The chain carries TRBV18 and TRBJ1-2; possible D gene TRBD1, 6 bases. The ends were cut back, 3 bases at V and 4 bases at J, with 15 bases in the middle. Germline V CDR1 and CDR2: KGHSH, LQKENI. The CDR3 extends over 15 amino acids. The CDR3 sequence: CASSPRGTGTYGYTF. CDR3 sequence (DNA): TGTGCCAGCTCACCCCGCGGTACAGGGACCTATGGCTACACCTTC. The full variable domain, rest sourced from reference TRBV18 and TRBJ1-2, is NAGVMQNPRHLVRRRGQEARLRCSPMKGHSHVYWYRQLPEEGLKFMVYLQKENIIDESGMPKERFSAEFPKEGPSILRIQQVVRGDSAAYFCASSPRGTGTYGYTFGSGTRLTVV.

The chain links TRBV27 to TRBJ2-7; D is perhaps TRBD1 (6 bases). V dropped 5 bases and J dropped 3 bases, with 11 bases sitting between them. Germline assignment: CDR1 MNHEY and CDR2 SMNVEV (reference sequence). The CDR3 spans 13 residues. The CDR3, as DNA: TGTGCCAGCAGTCAGGGGTCGGTCTACGAGCAGTACTTC. This gives the protein CASSQGSVYEQYF.

The V gene is TRBV5-5, the J gene TRBJ2-2, with 8 bases matching TRBD1. Trimming at V came to 4 bases and at J to 0 bases, leaving 8 bases not matched to a gene. Per the germline V gene, CDR1 is SGHKS and CDR2 is YYEKEE (reference sequence). The CDR3 length is 17 residues. CDR3 DNA sequence: TGTGCCAGCAGCCCAAACGGACAGGGACCGAACACCGGGGAGCTGTTTTTT. Translation gives CASSPNGQGPNTGELFF.

The V gene is TRBV6-5, the J gene TRBJ1-1, with D possibly TRBD1 on 6 matching bases. This CDR3 has 15 amino acids. Germline V lookup: CDR1 MNHEY, CDR2 SVGAGI. Trimming took 3 bases from V and 1 from J, leaving 12 bases between them. The DNA of the CDR3 is TGTGCCAGCAGTTATTCGGACAGCGCGAACACTGAAGCTTTCTTT. Protein: CASSYSDSANTEAFF.

This sequence joins TRBV6-5 and TRBJ1-2, with a possible D match to TRBD1 (6 bases). CDR1 is MNHEY and CDR2 is SVGAGI in the germline V gene. The CDR3 consists of 14 residues. With 6 bases removed from V and 8 bases from J, the gap between germline ends came to 19 bases. The chain's CDR3 is CASSPQGRGRGYTF. DNA of the CDR3: TGTGCCAGCAGCCCACAGGGTCGCGGGCGCGGCTACACCTTC.

The chain combines TRBV2 with TRBJ2-3, with 9 positions matching TRBD2. Germline trimming cut 4 bases from V and 0 bases from J; bases unmatched to any gene: 2. Germline V gene data show CDR1 as SNHLY and CDR2 as FYNNEI. CDR3 length equals 15 residues. The CDR3 nucleotides are TGTGCCAGCAGTGCTAGCGGGGTTAGCACAGATACGCAGTATTTT. It encodes CASSASGVSTDTQYF.

V gene TRBV2 combines with J gene TRBJ2-5, with 11 bases fitting TRBD2. CDR3 length: 15 residues. CDR1 SNHLY and CDR2 FYNNEI come from the germline V gene. With 6 bases clipped from V and 3 bases from J, the junction kept 6 bases outside the gene matches. CDR3: CASSAGLAEEETQYF. CDR3 DNA: TGTGCCAGCAGCGCGGGACTAGCGGAGGAAGAGACCCAGTACTTC.

The chain recombines TRBV14 with TRBJ2-3; D unclear. The CDR3 is 13 amino acids. V lost 0 bases, J lost 6 bases, and 7 bases lay in between. Germline CDR1 is SGHDN and CDR2 is FVKESK. The CDR3 nucleotides read TGTGCCAGCAGCCAAGATTATTTCGATACGCAGTATTTT. This gives the protein CASSQDYFDTQYF.